The clone carrying this T cell receptor beta chain was counted a few times. Its antigen remains unidentified. The data were obtained in a study of identical twins. Findings of the study overall: High-abundance cord blood beta clonotypes had fewer insertions; memory repertoires showed none.

TCRdb re-called the 5' RACE reads with MiXCR, one entry per CDR3 protein. In the table there are roughly 470,000 distinct CDR3 sequences, roughly an eighth of which are singletons. Trimming shortened V by 6 bases and J by 0 bases, and 7 bases separated the two germline ends. CDR3 length: 13 amino acids. Germline lookup yields CDR1 KGHSH and CDR2 LQKENI. Separately, the same data were catalogued under a study of yellow fever vaccine responses in identical twins.

The sample consisted of CD4+ T cells sorted from blood. J is TRBJ2-3 and V is TRBV18; D ambiguous. The receptor comes from a woman under 30 in good health. The CDR3 sequence: CASSTSSTDTQYF. The CDR3 coding sequence is TGTGCCAGCTCGACCTCTAGCACAGATACGCAGTATTTT.